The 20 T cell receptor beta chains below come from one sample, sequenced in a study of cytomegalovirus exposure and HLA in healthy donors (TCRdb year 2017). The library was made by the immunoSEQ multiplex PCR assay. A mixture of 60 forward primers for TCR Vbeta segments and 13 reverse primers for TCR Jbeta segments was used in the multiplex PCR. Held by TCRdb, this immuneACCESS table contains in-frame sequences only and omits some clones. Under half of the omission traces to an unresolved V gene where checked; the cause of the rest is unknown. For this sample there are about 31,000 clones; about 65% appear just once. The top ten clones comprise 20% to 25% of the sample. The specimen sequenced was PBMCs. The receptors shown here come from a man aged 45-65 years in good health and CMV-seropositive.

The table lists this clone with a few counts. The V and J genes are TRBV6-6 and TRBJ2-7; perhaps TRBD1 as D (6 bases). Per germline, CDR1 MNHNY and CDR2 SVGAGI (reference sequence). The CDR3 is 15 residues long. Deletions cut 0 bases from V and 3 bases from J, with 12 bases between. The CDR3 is CASSYSKGDGYEQYF. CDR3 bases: TGTGCCAGCAGTTACTCGAAGGGGGACGGCTACGAGCAGTACTTC.

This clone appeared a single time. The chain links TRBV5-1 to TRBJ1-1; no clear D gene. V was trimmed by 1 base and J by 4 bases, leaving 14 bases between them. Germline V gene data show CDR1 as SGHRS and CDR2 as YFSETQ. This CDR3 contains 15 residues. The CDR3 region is CASSLSSGGPTEAFF. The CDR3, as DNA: TGCGCCAGCAGCTTGTCGTCCGGAGGGCCCACTGAAGCTTTCTTT.

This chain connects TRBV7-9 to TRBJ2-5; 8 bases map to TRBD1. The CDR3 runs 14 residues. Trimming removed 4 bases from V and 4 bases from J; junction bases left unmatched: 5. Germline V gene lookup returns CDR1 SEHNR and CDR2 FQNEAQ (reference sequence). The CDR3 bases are TGTGCCAGCAGCTCCGGACAGGGAGGAGAGACCCAGTACTTC. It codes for CASSSGQGGETQYF.

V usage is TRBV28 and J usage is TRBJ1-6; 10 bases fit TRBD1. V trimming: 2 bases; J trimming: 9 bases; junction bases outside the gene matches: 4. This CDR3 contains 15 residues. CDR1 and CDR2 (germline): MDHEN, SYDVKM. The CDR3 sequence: CASSLPGTGVSPLHF. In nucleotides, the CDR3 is TGTGCCAGCAGTTTACCAGGGACAGGGGTTTCACCCCTCCACTTT.

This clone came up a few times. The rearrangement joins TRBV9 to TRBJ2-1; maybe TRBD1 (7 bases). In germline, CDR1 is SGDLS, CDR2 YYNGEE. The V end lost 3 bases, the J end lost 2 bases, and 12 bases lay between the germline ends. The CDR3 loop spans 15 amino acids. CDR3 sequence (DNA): TGTGCCAGCAGCGCAGGGGGGAGCGCCTACAATGAGCAGTTCTTC. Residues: CASSAGGSAYNEQFF.

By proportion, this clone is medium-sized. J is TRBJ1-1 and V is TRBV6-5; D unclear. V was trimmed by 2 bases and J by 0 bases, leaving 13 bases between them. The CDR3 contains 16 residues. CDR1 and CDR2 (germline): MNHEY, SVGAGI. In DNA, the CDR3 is TGTGCCAGCAGTTACGGGGAGACGTCAATGAACACTGAAGCTTTCTTT. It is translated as CASSYGETSMNTEAFF.

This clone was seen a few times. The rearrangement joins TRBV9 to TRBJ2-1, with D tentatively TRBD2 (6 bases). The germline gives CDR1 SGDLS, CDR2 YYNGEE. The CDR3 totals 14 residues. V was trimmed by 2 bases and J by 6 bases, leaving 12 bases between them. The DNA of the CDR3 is TGTGCCAGCAGCGTCGGCTCGACTAGCAATGAGCAGTTCTTC. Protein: CASSVGSTSNEQFF.

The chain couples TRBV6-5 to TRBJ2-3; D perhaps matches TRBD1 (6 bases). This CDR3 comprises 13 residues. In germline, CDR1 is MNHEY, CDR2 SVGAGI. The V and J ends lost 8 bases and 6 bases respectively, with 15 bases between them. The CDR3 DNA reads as TGTGCCAGCGCGCAGGGGAAGAGGGATACGCAGTATTTT. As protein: CASAQGKRDTQYF.

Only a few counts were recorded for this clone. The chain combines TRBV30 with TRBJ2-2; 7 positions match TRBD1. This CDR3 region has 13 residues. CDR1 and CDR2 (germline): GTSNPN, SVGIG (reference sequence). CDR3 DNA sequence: TGTGCGGCCGACTACAGGGGCACCGGGGAGCTGTTTTTT. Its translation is CAADYRGTGELFF. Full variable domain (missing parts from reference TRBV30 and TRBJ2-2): SQTIHQWPATLVQPVGSPLSLECTVEGTSNPNLYWYRQAAGRGLQLLFYSVGIGQISSEVPQNLSASRPQDRQFILSSKKLLLSDSGFYLCAADYRGTGELFFGEGSRLTVL.

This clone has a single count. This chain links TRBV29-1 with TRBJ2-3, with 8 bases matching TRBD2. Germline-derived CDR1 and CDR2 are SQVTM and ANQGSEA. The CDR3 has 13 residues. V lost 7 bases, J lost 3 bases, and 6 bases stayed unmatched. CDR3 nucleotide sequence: TGCAGCGGTAGCGGGGCCGGGACAGATACGCAGTATTTT. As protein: CSGSGAGTDTQYF.

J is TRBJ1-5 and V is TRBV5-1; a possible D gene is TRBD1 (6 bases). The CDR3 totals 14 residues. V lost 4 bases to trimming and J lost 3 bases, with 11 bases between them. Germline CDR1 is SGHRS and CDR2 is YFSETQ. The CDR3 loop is CASSRTGNNQPQHF. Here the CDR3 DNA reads TGCGCCAGCAGCCGAACAGGGAACAATCAGCCCCAGCATTTT. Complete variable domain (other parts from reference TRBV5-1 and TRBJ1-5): KAGVTQTPRYLIKTRGQQVTLSCSPISGHRSVSWYQQTPGQGLQFLFEYFSETQRNKGNFPGRFSGRQFSNSRSEMNVSTLELGDSALYLCASSRTGNNQPQHFGDGTRLSIL.

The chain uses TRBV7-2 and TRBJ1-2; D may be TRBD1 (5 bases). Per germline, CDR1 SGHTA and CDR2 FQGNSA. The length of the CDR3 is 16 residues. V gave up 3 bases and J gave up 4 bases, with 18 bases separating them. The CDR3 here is CASSFPPGSEPYGYTF. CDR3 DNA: TGTGCCAGCAGCTTCCCCCCAGGGTCGGAACCCTATGGCTACACCTTC. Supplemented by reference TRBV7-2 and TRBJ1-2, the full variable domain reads GAGVSQSPSNKVTEKGKDVELRCDPISGHTALYWYRQSLGQGLEFLIYFQGNSAPDKSGLPSDRFSAERTGGSVSTLTIQRTQQEDSAVYLCASSFPPGSEPYGYTFGSGTRLTVV.

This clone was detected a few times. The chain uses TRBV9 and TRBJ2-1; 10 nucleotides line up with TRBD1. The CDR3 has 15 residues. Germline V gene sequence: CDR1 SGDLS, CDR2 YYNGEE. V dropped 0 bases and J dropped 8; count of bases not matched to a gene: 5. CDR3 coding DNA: TGTGCCAGCAGCGTAGGACAGGGGGCATGGGATGAGCAGTTCTTC. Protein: CASSVGQGAWDEQFF.

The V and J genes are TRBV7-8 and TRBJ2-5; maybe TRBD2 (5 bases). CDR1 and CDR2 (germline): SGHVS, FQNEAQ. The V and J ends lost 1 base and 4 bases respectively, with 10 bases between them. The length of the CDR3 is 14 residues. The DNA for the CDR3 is TGTGCCAGCAGCTTAGGGCGGGTGGGAGAGACCCAGTACTTC. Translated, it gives CASSLGRVGETQYF.

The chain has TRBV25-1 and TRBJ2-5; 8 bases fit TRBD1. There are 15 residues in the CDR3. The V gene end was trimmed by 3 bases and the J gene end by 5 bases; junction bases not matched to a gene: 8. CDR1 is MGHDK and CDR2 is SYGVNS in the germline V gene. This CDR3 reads CASSDWTGQFETQYF. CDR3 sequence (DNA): TGTGCCAGCAGTGATTGGACAGGGCAATTTGAGACCCAGTACTTC.

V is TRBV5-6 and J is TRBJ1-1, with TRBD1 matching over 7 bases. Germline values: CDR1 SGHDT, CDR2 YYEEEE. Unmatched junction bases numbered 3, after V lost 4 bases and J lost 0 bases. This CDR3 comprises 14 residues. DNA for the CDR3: TGTGCCAGCAGCAGACAGGGATTGAACACTGAAGCTTTCTTT. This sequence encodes CASSRQGLNTEAFF.

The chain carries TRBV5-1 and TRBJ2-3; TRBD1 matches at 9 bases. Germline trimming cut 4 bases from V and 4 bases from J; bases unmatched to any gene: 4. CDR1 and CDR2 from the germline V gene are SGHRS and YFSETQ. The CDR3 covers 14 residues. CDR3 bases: TGCGCCAGCAGCCTTCGACAGGGGGCAGATACGCAGTATTTT. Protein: CASSLRQGADTQYF.

The CDR3 is CASSLRTAGTDTQYF. For the CDR3, the DNA is TGTGCCAGCAGCTTACGGACAGCGGGAACAGATACGCAGTATTTT. The rearrangement links TRBV7-3 to TRBJ2-3; D may be TRBD2 (7 bases). The CDR3 extends over 15 amino acids. With 2 bases removed from V and 3 bases from J, the gap between germline ends came to 12 bases. The germline gives CDR1 SGHTA, CDR2 FQGTGA.

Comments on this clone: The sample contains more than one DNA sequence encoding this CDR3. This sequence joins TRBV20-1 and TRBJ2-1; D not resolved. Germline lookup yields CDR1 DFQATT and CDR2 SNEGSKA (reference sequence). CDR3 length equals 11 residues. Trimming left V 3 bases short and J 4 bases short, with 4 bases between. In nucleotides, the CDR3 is TGCAGTGCTAGTCTATACAATGAGCAGTTCTTC. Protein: CSASLYNEQFF.

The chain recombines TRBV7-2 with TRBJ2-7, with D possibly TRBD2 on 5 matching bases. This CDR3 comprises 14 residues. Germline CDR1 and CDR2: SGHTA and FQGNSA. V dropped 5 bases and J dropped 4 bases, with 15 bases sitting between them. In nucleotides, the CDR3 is TGTGCCAGCAGCCATCTAGCAGTAAAATACGAGCAGTACTTC. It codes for CASSHLAVKYEQYF.